The entry that follows covers one TCR beta chain sequence. V lost 1 base and J lost 4, with 5 bases in between. Germline assignment: CDR1 MNHNS and CDR2 SASEGT. This CDR3 spans 13 amino acids. Noted time point: blood 2 weeks post-SBRT. Treatment denoted: 15 Gy SBRT to primary tumor, nephrectomy 4 weeks later. Radiation-treated patients gave blood at baseline, week 2 and week 4. This entry comes from a study of radiation and T cells in renal cell carcinoma. Clones were read by immunoSEQ multiplex PCR, and TCRdb kept only the in-frame ones, dropping some. The table records roughly 130,000 clones, more than 80% of them present only once.

The source was blood, collected from a patient whose treatment included radiotherapy and nephrectomy. The TCR sequence derives from a woman between 55 and 75 years old with renal cell carcinoma. The rearrangement links TRBV6-1 to TRBJ2-1; no definite D call. CDR3 DNA: TGTGCCAGCAGTGAAGGTCCGTACAATGAGCAGTTCTTC. Translating it yields CASSEGPYNEQFF.